One and the same sample provided the 17 T cell receptor beta chains below, sequenced in a study of read filtering for tumor transcriptome and immune sequencing. From about 400 ng of RNA, a library with molecular barcoded alpha/delta and beta/gamma adaptors was made. MiXCR, applied by TCRdb to the reads, yields one record per CDR3 protein. Here the sample spans about 23,000 distinct CDR3 sequences, about 13% being singletons. Material for sequencing was a population of CD138-negative cells sorted from bone marrow. The receptor set was obtained from a donor aged 40 or older with multiple myeloma.

With respect to this clonotype: This clone may be a read error of a much larger clone one base away. The V gene is TRBV20-1, the J gene TRBJ2-5; no clear D. With 3 bases removed from V and 1 base from J, the gap between germline ends came to 12 bases. Germline V lookup: CDR1 DFQATT, CDR2 SNEGSKA (reference sequence). The CDR3 runs 14 residues. The CDR3 loop is CSASRTHVQETQYF. DNA for the CDR3: TGCAGTGCTAGTCGTACCCATGTCCAAGAGACCCAGTACTTC.

About this clonotype: A clone one base away is much larger, so this may be a read error. In DNA form, the CDR3 reads TGTGCCAGCAGTCCTCGGACACCGGGACCAGCGGGAGGCTCCACAGATACGCAGTATTTT. Amino acids: CASSPRTPGPAGGSTDTQYF. The V gene is TRBV6-5, the J gene TRBJ2-3; 9 nucleotides align to TRBD2. Losses at the gene ends were 5 bases for V and 2 bases for J; bases not matched to a gene: 20. Looked up from germline, CDR1 is MNHEY and CDR2 is SVGAGI. This CDR3 has 20 amino acids.

This clonotype has a count of ten or more. This rearrangement joins TRBV20-1 to TRBJ2-3, with D perhaps TRBD2 (6 bases). The ends were cut back, 4 bases at V and 6 bases at J, with 23 bases in the middle. CDR3 length: 16 residues. The germline gives CDR1 DFQATT, CDR2 SNEGSKA (reference sequence). CDR3 coding DNA: TGCAGTGCTAAAGGTTCCCCGGGAGACGGGGCGGATACGCAGTATTTT. Protein: CSAKGSPGDGADTQYF.

J is TRBJ2-7 and V is TRBV20-1, with D hard to call. Germline lookup yields CDR1 DFQATT and CDR2 SNEGSKA (reference sequence). This CDR3 comprises 12 residues. V dropped 3 bases and J dropped 7 bases, with 13 bases sitting between them. The CDR3 here is CSARSPGREQYF. In DNA form, the CDR3 reads TGCAGTGCTAGGTCTCCCGGGCGTGAGCAGTACTTC.

CDR3 DNA: TGTGCCAGCAGTGAAAGGCTAGCGGGCGACTTCACAGATACGCAGTATTTT. This codes for CASSERLAGDFTDTQYF. This rearrangement joins TRBV2 to TRBJ2-3; TRBD2 aligns across 8 bases. CDR3 size: 17 residues. CDR1 is SNHLY and CDR2 is FYNNEI in the germline V gene. The trim removed 2 bases at V and 2 bases at J, leaving 9 bases unmatched.

By its share, this clonotype is large. The rearrangement uses TRBV7-6 and TRBJ2-5; a weak D match, TRBD1 (6 bases). The CDR3 sequence is 13 residues long. Germline CDR1 SGHVS, CDR2 FNYEAQ. V lost 5 bases and J 3 bases, leaving 10 bases between the germline ends. In DNA, the CDR3 is TGTGCCAGCAGCCCTGGGGGCGAAGAGACCCAGTACTTC. It specifies CASSPGGEETQYF.

This clonotype has a count of ten or more. V gene TRBV28 combines with J gene TRBJ1-1, with TRBD1 as a possible D gene (6 bases). V was trimmed by 2 bases and J by 4 bases, leaving 23 bases between them. Germline values: CDR1 MDHEN, CDR2 SYDVKM. The CDR3 has 18 amino acids. The CDR3 is CASSLSTIVVDRSTEAFF. Here the CDR3 DNA reads TGTGCCAGCAGTTTAAGTACTATTGTTGTCGACAGGTCCACTGAAGCTTTCTTT.

This clonotype showed up just a few times. This may stem from a read error, because a much larger clone lies one nucleotide away. J is TRBJ2-1 and V is TRBV7-2; 13 bases map to TRBD2. Germline CDR1 is SGHTA and CDR2 is FQGNSA. The ends lost 5 bases at V and 12 bases at J; junction bases unmatched: 16. This CDR3 comprises 17 residues. The CDR3 region has the DNA TGTGCCAGCAGCCCCCAAGGACTAGCGGGAGACAATAACGGGCAGTTCTTC. The encoded protein is CASSPQGLAGDNNGQFF.

On this clonotype itself: At one boundary the junction diverges from the germline segment, which might be a read error. The V call is TRBV20-1, the J call TRBJ2-7, with 13 bases fitting TRBD2. The CDR3 loop spans 16 amino acids. The germline CDR1 and CDR2 sequences are DFQATT and SNEGSKA (reference sequence). Written as DNA, the CDR3 is TGCTGTGCTGCTGGACTAGCGGGAGTCTTACACTACGAGCAGTACTTC. This codes for CCAAGLAGVLHYEQYF.

This clonotype was counted ten times or more. The chain combines TRBV11-2 with TRBJ2-3, with D unresolved. CDR3 length equals 12 residues. Per germline, CDR1 SGHAT and CDR2 FQNNGV. The V end lost 1 base, the J end lost 4 bases, and 3 bases lay between the germline ends. The CDR3 region is CASSLGSDTQYF. The CDR3 region has the DNA TGTGCCAGCAGCTTAGGCTCAGATACGCAGTATTTT.

A few counts support this clonotype. Being one base from a much bigger clone, this may be a read error. The chain couples TRBV9 to TRBJ2-7; D is unresolved. The CDR3 loop spans 12 amino acids. Germline V gene sequence: CDR1 SGDLS, CDR2 YYNGEE. The CDR3 protein is CASGRNSYEQNF. CDR3 sequence (DNA): TGTGCCAGCGGCAGAAACTCCTACGAGCAGAACTTC.

This clonotype was found a few times. The chain combines TRBV20-1 with TRBJ2-7, with a possible D match to TRBD2 (5 bases). Trimming cost V 0 bases and J 3 bases, with 9 bases left between them. The CDR3 runs to 13 residues. CDR1 and CDR2 (germline): DFQATT, SNEGSKA (reference sequence). CDR3 sequence (DNA): TGCAGTGCTAGAGACTACAGCGGCTACGAGCAGTACTTC. This translates into CSARDYSGYEQYF.

This clonotype was observed at least ten times. The rearrangement joins TRBV24-1 to TRBJ2-3; D remains ambiguous. The germline CDR1 and CDR2 sequences are KGHDR and SFDVKD. This CDR3 is 14 amino acids long. Trimming shortened V by 0 bases and J by 2 bases, and 5 bases separated the two germline ends. The CDR3 DNA reads as TGTGCCACCAGTGATTTGTACTCCACAGATACGCAGTATTTT. Translating gives CATSDLYSTDTQYF.

Ten or more counts support this clonotype. The J gene is TRBJ1-1, the V gene TRBV29-1; D ambiguous. This CDR3 spans 13 amino acids. Trimming shortened V by 0 bases and J by 1 base, and 6 bases separated the two germline ends. Germline V gives CDR1 SQVTM, CDR2 ANQGSEA. CDR3 in amino acids: CSVEEGANTEAFF. The CDR3 DNA follows: TGCAGCGTTGAAGAGGGAGCGAACACTGAAGCTTTCTTT.

This clonotype occurred many times. The chain couples TRBV5-1 to TRBJ1-1, with unresolved D. Trimming cost V 0 bases and J 1 base, with 4 bases left between them. CDR1 and CDR2 (germline): SGHRS, YFSETQ. CDR3 size: 13 residues. The CDR3 loop reads CASSLAANTEAFF. In DNA form, the CDR3 reads TGCGCCAGCAGCTTGGCGGCGAACACTGAAGCTTTCTTT.

Turning to this clonotype: A much larger clonotype is one base distant, so this may be a read error. The V and J genes are TRBV20-1 and TRBJ2-7; D is undetermined. This CDR3 has 15 amino acids. Germline V lookup: CDR1 DFQATT, CDR2 SNEGSKA (reference sequence). The V and J ends lost 0 bases and 1 base respectively, with 13 bases between them. The CDR3 DNA follows: TGCAGTGCTAGAGATTTCCGGAACGAATCCTACGAGCAGTACTTC. Its protein product is CSARDFRNESYEQYF.

Concerning this clonotype: A much bigger clone sits one base away, suggesting this may be a read error. The rearrangement links TRBV20-1 to TRBJ1-2; 7 bases are a match to TRBD1. The CDR3 has 14 amino acids. Germline V gene sequence: CDR1 DFQATT, CDR2 SNEGSKA (reference sequence). CDR3 in DNA: TGCGGTGCTATTAGACAGGGAGGCGACTATGGCTACACCTTC. Translated: CGAIRQGGDYGYTF.